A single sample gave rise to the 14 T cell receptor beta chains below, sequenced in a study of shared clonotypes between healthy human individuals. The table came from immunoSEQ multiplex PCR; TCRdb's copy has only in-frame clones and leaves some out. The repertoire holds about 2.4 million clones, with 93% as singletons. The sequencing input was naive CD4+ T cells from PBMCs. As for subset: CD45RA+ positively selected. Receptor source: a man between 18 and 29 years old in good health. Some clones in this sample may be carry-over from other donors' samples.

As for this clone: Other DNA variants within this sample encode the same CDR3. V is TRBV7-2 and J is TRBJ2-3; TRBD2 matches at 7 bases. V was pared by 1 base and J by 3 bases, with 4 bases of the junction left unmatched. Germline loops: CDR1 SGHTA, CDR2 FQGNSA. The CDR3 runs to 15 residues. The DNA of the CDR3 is TGTGCCAGCAGCTTAGATCGCGGGGGTACAGATACGCAGTATTTT. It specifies CASSLDRGGTDTQYF.

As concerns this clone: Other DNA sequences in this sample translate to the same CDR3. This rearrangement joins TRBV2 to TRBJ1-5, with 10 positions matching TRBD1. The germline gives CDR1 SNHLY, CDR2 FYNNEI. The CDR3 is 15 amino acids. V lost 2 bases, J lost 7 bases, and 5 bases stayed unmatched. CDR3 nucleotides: TGTGCCAGCAGTGAAAGGGGACAGGGGCCCCAGCCCCAGCATTTT. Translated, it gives CASSERGQGPQPQHF. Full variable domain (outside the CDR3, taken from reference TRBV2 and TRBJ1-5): EPEVTQTPSHQVTQMGQEVILRCVPISNHLYFYWYRQILGQKVEFLVSFYNNEISEKSEIFDDQFSVERPDGSNFTLKIRSTKLEDSAMYFCASSERGQGPQPQHFGDGTRLSIL.

The CDR3 nucleotides are TGTGCCAGCAGCTTTTCAGGGTTGATGAACACTGAAGCTTTCTTT. Its protein is CASSFSGLMNTEAFF. The chain joins TRBV7-2 to TRBJ1-1, with D possibly being TRBD1 (5 bases). Germline-derived CDR1 and CDR2 are SGHTA and FQGNSA. The CDR3 runs to 15 residues. V shed 3 bases and J shed 0 bases, with 11 bases lying between them.

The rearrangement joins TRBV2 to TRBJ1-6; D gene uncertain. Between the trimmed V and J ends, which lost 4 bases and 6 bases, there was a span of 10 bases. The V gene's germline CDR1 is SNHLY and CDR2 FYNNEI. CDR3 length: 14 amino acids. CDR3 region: CASSVVTFNSPLHF. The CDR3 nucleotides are TGTGCCAGCAGTGTTGTGACTTTTAATTCACCCCTCCACTTT.

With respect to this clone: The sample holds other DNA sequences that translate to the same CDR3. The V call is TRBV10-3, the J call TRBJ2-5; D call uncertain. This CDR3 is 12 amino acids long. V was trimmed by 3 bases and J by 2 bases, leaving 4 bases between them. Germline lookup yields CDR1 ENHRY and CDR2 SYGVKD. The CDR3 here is CAISEPQETQYF. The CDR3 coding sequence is TGTGCCATCAGTGAACCTCAAGAGACCCAGTACTTC.

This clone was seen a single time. The CDR3 sequence: CASSRAHQETQYF. In DNA form, the CDR3 reads TGTGCCAGCAGCAGGGCCCACCAAGAGACCCAGTACTTC. The V gene is TRBV7-2, the J gene TRBJ2-5; D gene ambiguous. The germline CDR1 and CDR2 sequences are SGHTA and FQGNSA. The CDR3 is 13 amino acids. Trimming took off 5 bases at V and 0 bases at J, with 7 bases between the two ends.

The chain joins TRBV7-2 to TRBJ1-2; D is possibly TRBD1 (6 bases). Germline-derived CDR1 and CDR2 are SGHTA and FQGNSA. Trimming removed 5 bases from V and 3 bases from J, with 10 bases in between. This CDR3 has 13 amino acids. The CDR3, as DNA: TGTGCCAGCAGCGAGGGGGTAGACTATGGCTACACCTTC. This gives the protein CASSEGVDYGYTF.

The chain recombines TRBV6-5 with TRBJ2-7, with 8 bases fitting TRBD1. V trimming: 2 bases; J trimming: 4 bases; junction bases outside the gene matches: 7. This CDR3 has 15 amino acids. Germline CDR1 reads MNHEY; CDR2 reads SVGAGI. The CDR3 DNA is TGTGCCAGCAGTTACAGGGTTGGGACAGGTTACGAGCAGTACTTC. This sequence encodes CASSYRVGTGYEQYF.

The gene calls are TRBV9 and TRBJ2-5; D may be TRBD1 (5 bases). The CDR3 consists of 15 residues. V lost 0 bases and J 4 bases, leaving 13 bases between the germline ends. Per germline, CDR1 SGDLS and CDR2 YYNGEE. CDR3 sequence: CASSVVAGLGETQYF. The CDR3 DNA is TGTGCCAGCAGCGTAGTTGCAGGGCTCGGAGAGACCCAGTACTTC.

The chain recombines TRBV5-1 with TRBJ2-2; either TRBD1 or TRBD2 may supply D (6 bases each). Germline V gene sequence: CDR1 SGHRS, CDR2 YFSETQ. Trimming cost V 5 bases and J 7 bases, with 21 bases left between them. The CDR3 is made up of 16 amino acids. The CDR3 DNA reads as TGCGCCAGCAGTCAGTCTGAGGGGGGCGCAGGCGGGGAGCTGTTTTTT. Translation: CASSQSEGGAGGELFF.

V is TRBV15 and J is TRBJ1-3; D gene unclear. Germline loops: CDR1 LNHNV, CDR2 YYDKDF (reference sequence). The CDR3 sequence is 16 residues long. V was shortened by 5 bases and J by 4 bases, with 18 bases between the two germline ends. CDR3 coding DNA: TGTGCCACCAGCTTATACCGGGGAACCTGGGGAAACACCATATATTTT. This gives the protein CATSLYRGTWGNTIYF.

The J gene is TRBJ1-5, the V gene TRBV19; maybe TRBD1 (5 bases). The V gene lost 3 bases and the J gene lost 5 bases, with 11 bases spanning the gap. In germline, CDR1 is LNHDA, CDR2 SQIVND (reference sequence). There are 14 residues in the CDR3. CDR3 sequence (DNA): TGTGCCAGTAGTATGGTCGGGGGTTATCAGCCCCAGCATTTT. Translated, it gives CASSMVGGYQPQHF.

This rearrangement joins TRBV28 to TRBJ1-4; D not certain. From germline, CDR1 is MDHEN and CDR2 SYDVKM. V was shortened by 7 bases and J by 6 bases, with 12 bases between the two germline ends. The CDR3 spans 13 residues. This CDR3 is CASNDPPYEKLFF. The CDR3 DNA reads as TGTGCCAGCAACGATCCCCCCTATGAAAAACTGTTTTTT.

The CDR3 loop reads CASSVARRGTQYF. The DNA for the CDR3 is TGTGCCAGCAGCGTAGCGAGGAGGGGTACGCAGTATTTT. The chain is built from TRBV9 and TRBJ2-3; a possible D gene is TRBD2 (6 bases). CDR3 size: 13 residues. Trimming removed 0 bases at V and 8 bases at J, with 10 bases between. CDR1 SGDLS and CDR2 YYNGEE come from the germline V gene.